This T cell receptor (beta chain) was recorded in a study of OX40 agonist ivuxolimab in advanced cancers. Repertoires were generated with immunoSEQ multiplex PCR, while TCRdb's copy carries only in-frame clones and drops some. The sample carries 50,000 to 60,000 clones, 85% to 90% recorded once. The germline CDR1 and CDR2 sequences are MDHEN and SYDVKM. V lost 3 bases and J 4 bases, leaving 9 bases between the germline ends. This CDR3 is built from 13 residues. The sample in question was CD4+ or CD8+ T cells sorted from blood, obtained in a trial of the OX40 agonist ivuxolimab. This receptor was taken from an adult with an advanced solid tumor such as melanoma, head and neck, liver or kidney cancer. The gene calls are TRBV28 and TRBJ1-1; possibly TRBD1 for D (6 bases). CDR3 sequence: CASSLTGPTEAFF. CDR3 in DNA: TGTGCCAGCAGTTTGACAGGACCCACTGAAGCTTTCTTT.